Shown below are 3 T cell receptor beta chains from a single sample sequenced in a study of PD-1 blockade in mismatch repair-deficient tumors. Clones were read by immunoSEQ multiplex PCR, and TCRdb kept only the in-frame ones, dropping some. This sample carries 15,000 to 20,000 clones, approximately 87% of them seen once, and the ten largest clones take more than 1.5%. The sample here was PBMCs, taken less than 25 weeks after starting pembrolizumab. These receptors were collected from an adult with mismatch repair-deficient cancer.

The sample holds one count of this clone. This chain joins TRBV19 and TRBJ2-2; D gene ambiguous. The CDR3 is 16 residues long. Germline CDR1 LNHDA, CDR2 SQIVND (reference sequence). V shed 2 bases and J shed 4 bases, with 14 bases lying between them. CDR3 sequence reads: CASSIIFQASTGELFF. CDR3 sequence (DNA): TGTGCCAGTAGTATAATCTTCCAGGCATCCACCGGGGAGCTGTTTTTT.

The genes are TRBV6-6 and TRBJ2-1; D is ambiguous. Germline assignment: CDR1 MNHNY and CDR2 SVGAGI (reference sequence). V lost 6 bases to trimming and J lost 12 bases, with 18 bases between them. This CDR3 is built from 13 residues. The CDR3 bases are TGTGCCAGCAGCTCCTCTGACTCCCATGGGCAGTTCTTC. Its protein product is CASSSSDSHGQFF.

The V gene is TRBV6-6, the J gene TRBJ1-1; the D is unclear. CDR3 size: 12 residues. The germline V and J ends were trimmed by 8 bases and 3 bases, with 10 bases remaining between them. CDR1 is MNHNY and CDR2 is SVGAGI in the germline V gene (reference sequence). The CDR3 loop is CASGGADTEAFF. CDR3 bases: TGTGCCAGCGGAGGAGCGGACACTGAAGCTTTCTTT.